A selection of T cell receptor beta chains follows, all from one sample in a study of shared clonotypes between healthy human individuals. Clones were read by immunoSEQ multiplex PCR, and TCRdb kept only the in-frame ones, dropping some. The data show millions of clones, with over 85% seen just once and 0.1% to 0.15% held by the top ten. The sequencing input was naive CD4+ T cells sorted from blood. The receptors were sampled from a man between 18 and 29 years old in good health. CDR3s include the opening cysteine and the closing phenylalanine or tryptophan. D genes are given only for firm matches. Where a row states a size, it is once, few, many or the class of an expanded clone; other rows omit it.

TRBV2	once	TRBJ2-7	-	TGTGCCAGCCAGGGACGGGGCACCTACGAGCAGTACTTC	CASQGRGTYEQYF
TRBV2	once	TRBJ2-3	TRBD1	TGTGCCAGCAGTGAGGACAGGGGGGCAGATACGCAGTATTTT	CASSEDRGADTQYF
TRBV7-9	few	TRBJ1-5	-	TGTGCCAGCAGCTTAGCGCCCGGGGATTATAGCAATCAGCCCCAGCATTTT	CASSLAPGDYSNQPQHF
TRBV15	-	TRBJ2-1	-	TGTGCCACCAGCTGGCAGAGACTTCTAGGGCGGAATGAGCAGTTCTTC	CATSWQRLLGRNEQFF
TRBV11-1	-	TRBJ1-2	-	TGTGCCAGCAGCTTAAAAGGGACGGACTATGGCTACACCTTC	CASSLKGTDYGYTF
TRBV7-9	once	TRBJ2-2	-	TGTGCCAGCAGCCCCGAAGCGAACACCGGGGAGCTGTTTTTT	CASSPEANTGELFF
TRBV5-4	-	TRBJ2-1	TRBD2	TGTGCCAGCAGCCGTAGCGGGAGGGACTACAATGAGCAGTTCTTC	CASSRSGRDYNEQFF
TRBV29-1	-	TRBJ2-1	TRBD2	TGCAGCGTTGACACTAGCGGGATGCTCTACAATGAGCAGTTCTTC	CSVDTSGMLYNEQFF
TRBV4-1	-	TRBJ1-6	-	TGCGCCAGCAGCCAAGCCCTGAGGGGGGACTATAATTCACCCCTCCACTTT	CASSQALRGDYNSPLHF
TRBV4-3	-	TRBJ2-5	-	TGCGCCAGCAGTAAGGGGAGGTACCAAGAGACCCAGTACTTC	CASSKGRYQETQYF
TRBV28	-	TRBJ2-7	-	TGTGCCAGCACCACCGCAGGGCTGAGATCCTACGAGCAGTACTTC	CASTTAGLRSYEQYF
TRBV10-3	-	TRBJ2-7	TRBD1	TGTGCCATCAGTGAGTCAAGGGGACAGAGGTACGAGCAGTACTTC	CAISESRGQRYEQYF
TRBV6-1	-	TRBJ2-3	TRBD2	TGTGCCAGCAGTGAGCGTGGGCGGGGGGGCACAGATACGCAGTATTTT	CASSERGRGGTDTQYF
TRBV4-2	many	TRBJ1-1	-	TGTGCCAGCAGCCGCAATATTGGGACTACTGAAGCTTTCTTT	CASSRNIGTTEAFF
TRBV30	-	TRBJ2-3	TRBD2	TGTGCCTGGAGTTCGACCGGGACTAGCGTCAGAGACACAGATACGCAGTATTTT	CAWSSTGTSVRDTDTQYF
TRBV7-2	-	TRBJ2-1	TRBD2	TGTGCCAGCAGCTCGGGACTAGCACTTTACAATGAGCAGTTCTTC	CASSSGLALYNEQFF
TRBV27	-	TRBJ2-7	-	TGTGCCAGCAGCCCCGTGGCTAGCAGATACGAGCAGTACTTC	CASSPVASRYEQYF
TRBV19	-	TRBJ2-7	-	TGTGCCAGGGCCGGGACATCCTGCTACGAGCAGTACTTC	CARAGTSCYEQYF
TRBV28	-	TRBJ1-4	-	TGTGCCAGCAGTTTAGGGCAGACCGACTCTAATGAAAAACTGTTTTTT	CASSLGQTDSNEKLFF